These 11 T cell receptor beta chains originate from one sample sequenced in a study of T-cell reconstitution after alpha-beta-depleted transplantation in children. For TCRbeta, the library was prepared with unique molecular identifiers. TCRdb fed the PCR reads into MiXCR, producing one record per CDR3 protein. The data contain under 150,000 distinct CDR3 sequences, roughly 9% of them singletons. This material consisted of PBMCs, mostly from graft donor cells, taken 180 days after TCRalphabeta/CD19-depleted stem cell transplant. Receptors originate from a girl less than two years old who had a stem cell transplant for combined immunodeficiency, so the T cells may come from the graft donor.

This chain uses TRBV5-1 with TRBJ2-1; 7 bases agree with TRBD1. This CDR3 comprises 16 residues. The ends lost 3 bases at V and 4 bases at J; junction bases unmatched: 10. Germline lookup yields CDR1 SGHRS and CDR2 YFSETQ. In DNA, the CDR3 is TGCGCCAGCAGCTCGACAGGGTTTGGGGCATACAATGAGCAGTTCTTC. Protein product: CASSSTGFGAYNEQFF.

The chain couples TRBV5-1 to TRBJ1-1, with 9 bases that match TRBD1. V was pared by 5 bases and J by 5 bases, with 10 bases of the junction left unmatched. Germline-derived CDR1 and CDR2 are SGHRS and YFSETQ. The CDR3 consists of 15 residues. Here the CDR3 reads CASRNPGQGYTEAFF. The DNA of the CDR3 is TGCGCCAGCAGGAATCCGGGACAGGGATATACTGAAGCTTTCTTT.

With regard to this clonotype: A read error is possible here, since a much larger clone lies one base away. The chain uses TRBV7-4 and TRBJ1-1; 7 bases agree with TRBD1. V shed 0 bases and J 4 bases; nucleotides not matched to a gene: 5. Germline V gives CDR1 SGHVT, CDR2 SQSDAQ. This CDR3 spans 15 amino acids. This CDR3 reads CASSLAEGASTEAFF. For the CDR3, the DNA is TGTGCCAGCAGCTTAGCGGAGGGGGCCAGCACTGAAGCTTTCTTT.

V gene TRBV5-1 combines with J gene TRBJ2-1, with TRBD2 identical over 15 bases. This CDR3 contains 20 residues. V gave up 3 bases and J gave up 12 bases; unmatched junction bases: 22. Germline CDR1 reads SGHRS; CDR2 reads YFSETQ. The CDR3 loop is CASSSGTGGRTSGRAWGQFF. CDR3 bases: TGCGCCAGCAGCTCCGGGACAGGGGGCCGGACTAGCGGGAGGGCCTGGGGGCAGTTCTTC.

This clonotype was counted at least ten times. V gene TRBV10-3 combines with J gene TRBJ2-2; D perhaps matches TRBD1 (5 bases). CDR1 and CDR2 from the germline V gene are ENHRY and SYGVKD. Trimming took 6 bases from V and 5 from J, leaving 13 bases between them. The CDR3 length is 14 residues. CDR3 loop: CAIRPSRDTGELFF. CDR3 DNA sequence: TGTGCCATCAGGCCATCCAGGGATACCGGGGAGCTGTTTTTT.

A few counts support this clonotype. J is TRBJ2-1 and V is TRBV11-2; possible D gene TRBD1, 5 bases. V was pared by 2 bases and J by 10 bases, with 12 bases between. Germline V gene sequence: CDR1 SGHAT, CDR2 FQNNGV. The CDR3 sequence is 13 residues long. In nucleotides, the CDR3 is TGTGCCAGCAGCTTATGGGGCGGTCAGGAGCAGTTCTTC. This gives the protein CASSLWGGQEQFF.

A few counts support this clonotype. The genes are TRBV5-1 and TRBJ1-1, with D hard to call. V lost 0 bases to trimming and J lost 3 bases, with 12 bases between them. Germline V gives CDR1 SGHRS, CDR2 YFSETQ. The CDR3 loop spans 15 amino acids. CDR3 amino acids: CASSLEGIIDTEAFF. In nucleotides, the CDR3 is TGCGCCAGCAGCTTGGAAGGGATAATCGACACTGAAGCTTTCTTT. Filled out from reference TRBV5-1 and TRBJ1-1, the complete variable domain reads KAGVTQTPRYLIKTRGQQVTLSCSPISGHRSVSWYQQTPGQGLQFLFEYFSETQRNKGNFPGRFSGRQFSNSRSEMNVSTLELGDSALYLCASSLEGIIDTEAFFGQGTRLTVV.

The chain joins TRBV20-1 to TRBJ2-5, with D unclear. This CDR3 comprises 13 residues. V was pared by 4 bases and J by 5 bases, with 14 bases between. Germline V gene data show CDR1 as DFQATT and CDR2 as SNEGSKA (reference sequence). The CDR3 DNA reads TGCAGTGCTATGGCGGCACCCCATGAGACCCAGTACTTC. It codes for CSAMAAPHETQYF.

This clonotype was seen at least ten times. The chain has TRBV29-1 and TRBJ2-7; 8 bases agree with TRBD1. Germline trimming cut 6 bases from V and 2 bases from J; bases unmatched to any gene: 6. The CDR3 is 13 residues long. CDR1 and CDR2 (germline): SQVTM, ANQGSEA. In nucleotides, the CDR3 is TGCAGCGTGGAGGACAGGGCCACCTACGAGCAGTACTTC. Translated, it gives CSVEDRATYEQYF.

This clonotype came up many times. The genes are TRBV20-1 and TRBJ1-4; D not resolved. V was trimmed by 1 base and J by 5 bases, leaving 5 bases between them. Germline CDR1 DFQATT, CDR2 SNEGSKA (reference sequence). This CDR3 spans 12 amino acids. The CDR3 reads CSARALNEKLFF. The DNA of the CDR3 is TGCAGTGCTAGAGCCCTAAATGAAAAACTGTTTTTT.

The chain employs TRBV9 and TRBJ2-5; 10 bases line up with TRBD1. The CDR3 totals 16 residues. The V gene's germline CDR1 is SGDLS and CDR2 YYNGEE. V dropped 3 bases and J dropped 5; count of bases not matched to a gene: 10. CDR3 in amino acids: CASSAGSLGQGETQYF. In DNA form, the CDR3 reads TGTGCCAGCAGCGCCGGGAGCCTGGGACAGGGGGAGACCCAGTACTTC. Complete variable domain (other parts from reference TRBV9 and TRBJ2-5): DSGVTQTPKHLITATGQRVTLRCSPRSGDLSVYWYQQSLDQGLQFLIQYYNGEERAKGNILERFSAQQFPDLHSELNLSSLELGDSALYFCASSAGSLGQGETQYFGPGTRLLVL.